One and the same sample provided the 30 T cell receptor beta chains below, sequenced in a study of cytomegalovirus exposure and HLA in healthy donors. Amplification used 60 Vbeta primers and 13 Jbeta primers. Here immunoSEQ multiplex PCR was the method, and the copy in TCRdb shows in-frame clones only, minus some. This table has some 140,000 clones, more than 70% appearing once. Sequenced input: PBMCs. These receptors all come from a man in his thirties or forties in good health and CMV-seronegative.

The rearrangement uses TRBV6-6 and TRBJ2-7; 7 bases map to TRBD2. In germline, CDR1 is MNHNY, CDR2 SVGAGI (reference sequence). CDR3 size: 14 residues. V shed 2 bases, J shed 6 bases, and the junction held 7 bases outside the gene matches. CDR3 nucleotides: TGTGCCAGCAGTTACGAGGGAGGGCCCTCCGAGCAGTACTTC. Its translation: CASSYEGGPSEQYF.

V gene TRBV6-5 combines with J gene TRBJ2-7; no definite D call. V was cut by 4 bases and J by 3 bases, with 4 bases left in between. Looked up from germline, CDR1 is MNHEY and CDR2 is SVGAGI. This CDR3 region has 11 residues. DNA for the CDR3: TGTGCCAGCAGTTCAGTCTACGAGCAGTACTTC. Translation gives CASSSVYEQYF.

The chain is built from TRBV6-5 and TRBJ2-3; a possible D gene is TRBD1 (6 bases). The CDR3 is 12 residues long. Per germline, CDR1 MNHEY and CDR2 SVGAGI. The V end lost 6 bases, the J end lost 3 bases, and 7 bases lay between the germline ends. CDR3 nucleotides: TGTGCCAGCAGACAGGGTACAGATACGCAGTATTTT. It yields the protein CASRQGTDTQYF.

The V and J genes are TRBV6-1 and TRBJ1-5, with a weak D call TRBD1 (6 bases). CDR3 length: 14 amino acids. Trimming shortened V by 7 bases and J by 9 bases, and 19 bases separated the two germline ends. Germline-derived CDR1 and CDR2 are MNHNS and SASEGT. The CDR3 region has the DNA TGTGCCAGCACCGAAGGGATAGGGGGACGGCCCCAGCATTTT. Amino acid sequence: CASTEGIGGRPQHF.

This clone was observed a handful of times. The chain recombines TRBV6-1 with TRBJ1-3; TRBD1 matches 7 bases. V dropped 6 bases and J dropped 9; count of bases not matched to a gene: 14. The length of the CDR3 is 15 residues. Germline V CDR1 and CDR2: MNHNS, SASEGT. The CDR3 sequence is CASRLGQIFVSTIYF. The CDR3 coding sequence is TGTGCCAGCAGATTGGGACAGATCTTTGTCAGCACCATATATTTT.

The V gene is TRBV4-2, the J gene TRBJ2-1; TRBD2 matches at 10 bases. The CDR3 has 15 residues. CDR1 and CDR2 (germline): LGHNA, YNFKEQ. With 4 bases clipped from V and 4 bases from J, the junction kept 4 bases outside the gene matches. CDR3 region: CASSPGTSAYNEQFF. The CDR3 DNA reads TGTGCCAGCAGCCCCGGGACTAGCGCGTACAATGAGCAGTTCTTC.

This clone was counted between two and nine times. V and J are TRBV29-1 and TRBJ2-3, with D unresolved. Trimming pared 5 bases from V and 0 bases from J, leaving 6 bases between. This CDR3 spans 12 amino acids. The germline CDR1 and CDR2 sequences are SQVTM and ANQGSEA. CDR3 DNA sequence: TGCAGCGTTAGAACTAGCACAGATACGCAGTATTTT. Its protein product is CSVRTSTDTQYF.

The chain links TRBV6-1 to TRBJ1-6, with D perhaps matching TRBD1 (5 bases). This CDR3 has 15 amino acids. CDR1 MNHNS and CDR2 SASEGT come from the germline V gene. V gave up 3 bases and J gave up 9 bases, with 15 bases separating them. CDR3 coding DNA: TGTGCCAGCAGTGATAACCCCGGCGGGGGTTCACCCCTCCACTTT. It yields the protein CASSDNPGGGSPLHF.

The V and J genes are TRBV10-2 and TRBJ2-7; 12 bases fit TRBD2. The V gene's germline CDR1 is WSHSY and CDR2 SAAADI. CDR3 length: 14 residues. Unmatched junction bases numbered 5, after V lost 4 bases and J lost 7 bases. The CDR3 spells CASSGLAGVGEQYF. Here the CDR3 DNA reads TGCGCCAGCAGTGGACTAGCGGGAGTGGGAGAGCAGTACTTC.

This clone was recorded once. V and J are TRBV5-1 and TRBJ2-7, with 10 bases aligning to TRBD1. The CDR3 is 16 amino acids. Trimming cost V 2 bases and J 4 bases; bases outside gene matches: 9. Per germline, CDR1 SGHRS and CDR2 YFSETQ. The CDR3 here is CASSFGWGQGNYEQYF. CDR3 in DNA: TGCGCCAGCAGCTTTGGTTGGGGACAGGGGAATTACGAGCAGTACTTC.

This clone occurred once. V and J are TRBV10-3 and TRBJ2-6; a possible D gene is TRBD2 (7 bases). The CDR3 spans 18 residues. CDR1 is ENHRY, CDR2 SYGVKD, per germline. V was shortened by 8 bases and J by 0 bases, with 20 bases between the two germline ends. The CDR3 DNA sequence: TGTGCCATCGGGGGGGGGCTAGGCCTAATCTCTGGGGCCAACGTCCTGACTTTC. It codes for CAIGGGLGLISGANVLTF.

This clone was observed a few times. This chain joins TRBV2 and TRBJ2-3; 9 bases fit TRBD1. Germline CDR1 SNHLY, CDR2 FYNNEI. This CDR3 is 15 amino acids long. With V trimmed by 7 bases and J by 5 bases, 10 bases remained unmatched. CDR3 in amino acids: CASNRGGTGIDTQYF. The CDR3, as DNA: TGTGCCAGCAACCGAGGGGGGACAGGGATAGATACGCAGTATTTT.

V gene TRBV5-4 combines with J gene TRBJ2-1; D remains unclear. The CDR3 length is 13 residues. Trimming removed 9 bases from V and 6 bases from J, with 16 bases in between. Per the germline V gene, CDR1 is SGHNT and CDR2 is YYREEE (reference sequence). CDR3 protein: CATALWAGNEQFF. The CDR3 DNA sequence: TGTGCCACTGCCCTGTGGGCCGGCAATGAGCAGTTCTTC.

The CDR3 region has the DNA TGTGCCTGGATCCTTCACGGGACAGGGGAATCTAGGCAGTTCTTC. Its translation is CAWILHGTGESRQFF. The chain couples TRBV30 to TRBJ2-1; TRBD1 agrees at 10 bases. The germline gives CDR1 GTSNPN, CDR2 SVGIG (reference sequence). There are 15 residues in the CDR3. J lost 12 bases, V lost 4 bases, and 15 bases had no gene match.

V is TRBV27 and J is TRBJ2-7; D is undetermined. Germline lookup yields CDR1 MNHEY and CDR2 SMNVEV (reference sequence). Trimming removed 4 bases from V and 2 bases from J, with 3 bases in between. This CDR3 is built from 11 residues. The CDR3 here is CASSSTYEQYF. CDR3 nucleotides: TGTGCCAGCAGTTCCACCTACGAGCAGTACTTC.

V and J are TRBV5-1 and TRBJ1-5; D may be TRBD1 (6 bases). V was trimmed by 1 base and J by 2 bases, leaving 10 bases between them. The CDR3 runs 15 residues. Germline lookup yields CDR1 SGHRS and CDR2 YFSETQ. Here the CDR3 DNA reads TGCGCCAGCAGCTTGCGGAGACAGGGCAATCAGCCCCAGCATTTT. Translating it yields CASSLRRQGNQPQHF.

This clone was counted between two and nine times. The V gene is TRBV14, the J gene TRBJ2-1; the D is unclear. Trimming left V 3 bases short and J 6 bases short, with 6 bases between. Germline-derived CDR1 and CDR2 are SGHDN and FVKESK. The CDR3 consists of 12 residues. The CDR3 DNA follows: TGTGCCAGCAGCCATATTGTCAATGAGCAGTTCTTC. Protein: CASSHIVNEQFF.

The chain has TRBV4-1 and TRBJ1-5; TRBD1 matches 7 bases. CDR1 and CDR2 from the germline V gene are MGHRA and YSYEKL. CDR3 size: 14 residues. Unmatched junction bases numbered 6, after V lost 4 bases and J lost 6 bases. This CDR3 is CASSPTGRSQPQHF. DNA for the CDR3: TGCGCCAGCAGCCCGACAGGGCGCAGTCAGCCCCAGCATTTT.

The V and J genes are TRBV19 and TRBJ1-3; possible D gene TRBD1, 6 bases. Trimming took 2 bases from V and 0 from J, leaving 8 bases between them. The CDR3 runs 15 residues. CDR1 is LNHDA, CDR2 SQIVND, per germline (reference sequence). CDR3 in amino acids: CASSIMDSSGNTIYF. The DNA for the CDR3 is TGTGCCAGTAGTATAATGGACAGCTCTGGAAACACCATATATTTT.

The chain recombines TRBV7-9 with TRBJ2-6; D remains ambiguous. Trimming removed 7 bases at V and 0 bases at J, with 7 bases between. Germline assignment: CDR1 SEHNR and CDR2 FQNEAQ (reference sequence). The CDR3 has 14 amino acids. The CDR3 coding sequence is TGTGCCAGCACGAGTTACTCTGGGGCCAACGTCCTGACTTTC. Protein sequence: CASTSYSGANVLTF.

This rearrangement joins TRBV6-1 to TRBJ1-2; D perhaps matches TRBD1 (5 bases). V lost 3 bases and J 6 bases, leaving 8 bases between the germline ends. Germline V gene sequence: CDR1 MNHNS, CDR2 SASEGT. There are 12 residues in the CDR3. CDR3 region: CASSDWGDGYTF. The CDR3 coding sequence is TGTGCCAGCAGTGATTGGGGGGATGGCTACACCTTC.

The chain has TRBV5-1 and TRBJ2-2; 13 positions agree with TRBD2. CDR1 is SGHRS and CDR2 is YFSETQ in the germline V gene. This CDR3 has 17 amino acids. J lost 7 bases, V lost 3 bases, and 9 bases had no gene match. CDR3 DNA sequence: TGCGCCAGCAGCTCCTACCTTAGGACTAGCGGGGGCGGGGAGCTGTTTTTT. Its protein is CASSSYLRTSGGGELFF.

This clone has only a few counts. The CDR3 reads CASFWTGVGQETQYF. The CDR3 DNA reads as TGTGCCAGCTTTTGGACAGGGGTTGGACAAGAGACCCAGTACTTC. The V gene is TRBV5-4, the J gene TRBJ2-5, with 9 nucleotides matching TRBD1. Germline V gene data show CDR1 as SGHNT and CDR2 as YYREEE (reference sequence). V gave up 7 bases and J gave up 2 bases; unmatched junction bases: 9. This CDR3 is 15 amino acids long.

The chain uses TRBV6-5 and TRBJ1-1, with D perhaps TRBD1 (6 bases). The CDR3 is made up of 16 amino acids. CDR1 MNHEY and CDR2 SVGAGI come from the germline V gene. V lost 2 bases and J lost 0, with 13 bases in between. CDR3 bases: TGTGCCAGCAGTTACGTTCCAGGGGCAATGAACACTGAAGCTTTCTTT. Protein product: CASSYVPGAMNTEAFF.

The J gene is TRBJ2-7, the V gene TRBV15; the match to TRBD2 covers 10 bases. The junction had 4 bases not matched to a gene; V was cut back by 5 bases and J by 0 bases. Germline values: CDR1 LNHNV, CDR2 YYDKDF (reference sequence). There are 15 residues in the CDR3. CDR3 loop: CATSQLAGDSYEQYF. Here the CDR3 DNA reads TGTGCCACCAGCCAGCTAGCGGGAGACTCCTACGAGCAGTACTTC.

The chain combines TRBV19 with TRBJ2-7, with a weak D call TRBD2 (6 bases). Deletions cut 2 bases from V and 0 bases from J, with 14 bases between. The CDR3 extends over 16 amino acids. Germline V lookup: CDR1 LNHDA, CDR2 SQIVND (reference sequence). CDR3: CASSISYGSLSYEQYF. The CDR3 nucleotides are TGTGCCAGTAGTATAAGTTACGGGAGCCTCTCCTACGAGCAGTACTTC.

DNA of the CDR3: TGTGCCAGCAGGTTACAGGGGGGCACCGGGGAGCTGTTTTTT. Residues: CASRLQGGTGELFF. The chain employs TRBV27 and TRBJ2-2; 8 bases align to TRBD1. Per germline, CDR1 MNHEY and CDR2 SMNVEV (reference sequence). The CDR3 covers 14 residues. V shed 6 bases and J 4 bases; nucleotides not matched to a gene: 4.

This clone was recorded a few times. The V gene is TRBV6-6, the J gene TRBJ1-5, with no clear D. The CDR3 runs 16 residues. The V and J ends lost 9 bases and 6 bases respectively, with 24 bases between them. Germline V gene data show CDR1 as MNHNY and CDR2 as SVGAGI (reference sequence). The CDR3 DNA reads as TGTGCCAGTCAGGCCTCGGGGAACTCAATGATTCAGCCCCAGCATTTT. Translating gives CASQASGNSMIQPQHF.

The sample holds one count of this clone. J is TRBJ2-7 and V is TRBV6-5; 9 bases map to TRBD1. Unmatched junction bases numbered 3, after V lost 6 bases and J lost 0 bases. From germline, CDR1 is MNHEY and CDR2 SVGAGI. The CDR3 consists of 14 residues. CDR3 nucleotides: TGTGCCAGCAGCAACAGGGGGCACTCCTACGAGCAGTACTTC. Encoded protein: CASSNRGHSYEQYF.

The J gene is TRBJ1-2, the V gene TRBV4-2, with 11 bases that match TRBD1. After removal of 2 bases from V and 7 bases from J, the junction contained 6 bases not matched to a gene. CDR3 length: 15 amino acids. Germline V gives CDR1 LGHNA, CDR2 YNFKEQ. Here the CDR3 DNA reads TGTGCCAGCAGCCAACGAGGACAGGGGGCGGGTGGCTACACCTTC. Translated, it gives CASSQRGQGAGGYTF.